Presented here are 21 T cell receptor beta chains from one specimen sequenced in a study of shared clonotypes between healthy human individuals. Data came from immunoSEQ multiplex PCR; TCRdb stores just in-frame clones and leaves some out. The sample has some 980,000 clones; around 80% are singletons. What was sequenced was memory CD4+ T cells sorted from blood. The sample's subset: CD45RA-negative fraction. These receptors came from a man aged 18 to 30 in good health.

This chain links TRBV6-5 with TRBJ2-4; D possibly corresponds to TRBD2 (6 bases). Trimming stripped 5 bases from V and 7 bases from J, with 15 bases between. This CDR3 spans 14 amino acids. Germline lookup yields CDR1 MNHEY and CDR2 SVGAGI. CDR3 loop: CASSSVGRQNIQYF. The CDR3 DNA reads TGTGCCAGCAGTAGTGTCGGGAGACAGAACATTCAGTACTTC.

Details on this clone: A read error may account for a junction end that differs from germline. CDR3 in DNA: TGTGCCAGCAGCGTAGTGAACGCCGGGGAGCTGTTTTTT. This codes for CASSVVNAGELFF. V and J are TRBV9 and TRBJ2-2, with no clear D. CDR1 is SGDLS and CDR2 is YYNGEE in the germline V gene. The CDR3 covers 13 residues.

The J gene is TRBJ2-7, the V gene TRBV21-1; the table gives TRBD1 as D, unverified against the DNA. TRBV21-1 is deemed a pseudogene. The CDR3 sequence is 20 residues long. The CDR3 loop reads CASSTHPGQGPIYESYEQYF. In DNA, the CDR3 is TGTGCCAGCAGCACTCATCCGGGACAGGGACCGATATACGAGTCCTACGAGCAGTACTTC.

The rearrangement joins TRBV6-6 to TRBJ1-2; D not resolved. V was shortened by 6 bases and J by 4 bases, with 18 bases between the two germline ends. The V gene's germline CDR1 is MNHNY and CDR2 SVGAGI (reference sequence). The CDR3 is 15 residues long. The CDR3 is CASSPGLGLTYGYTF. For the CDR3, the DNA is TGTGCCAGCAGCCCGGGTCTGGGGTTGACCTATGGCTACACCTTC.

This clone has just a few counts. This CDR3 is also generated by other DNA sequences in the sample. This chain joins TRBV18 and TRBJ2-3, with 8 bases that match TRBD2. Germline CDR1 is KGHSH and CDR2 is LQKENI. This CDR3 contains 14 residues. Trimming at V came to 2 bases and at J to 5 bases, leaving 3 bases not matched to a gene. CDR3 nucleotides: TGTGCCAGCTCACCAGCGGGAGGCCAAGATACGCAGTATTTT. This encodes CASSPAGGQDTQYF.

Turning to this clone: Distinct nucleotide sequences in the sample also encode this CDR3. V usage is TRBV19 and J usage is TRBJ2-2, with D perhaps TRBD2 (5 bases). The length of the CDR3 is 15 residues. Trimming stripped 1 base from V and 1 base from J, with 7 bases between. The germline V gene encodes CDR1 LNHDA and CDR2 SQIVND (reference sequence). The CDR3 spells CASSIVGMNTGELFF. For the CDR3, the DNA is TGTGCCAGTAGTATAGTCGGGATGAACACCGGGGAGCTGTTTTTT.

The V call is TRBV7-9, the J call TRBJ2-7; 11 bases are shared with TRBD2. V gave up 3 bases and J gave up 0 bases; unmatched junction bases: 1. CDR1 is SEHNR and CDR2 is FQNEAQ in the germline V gene (reference sequence). The CDR3 runs 15 residues. The CDR3 region has the DNA TGTGCCAGCAGCTTTAGCGGGGGGGGCTCCTACGAGCAGTACTTC. This gives the protein CASSFSGGGSYEQYF.

The chain uses TRBV6-6 and TRBJ1-5; D perhaps matches TRBD1 (6 bases). Germline assignment: CDR1 MNHNY and CDR2 SVGAGI (reference sequence). Trimming stripped 6 bases from V and 6 bases from J, with 15 bases between. The CDR3 extends over 14 amino acids. CDR3: CASSPRGAGQPQHF. DNA of the CDR3: TGTGCCAGCAGCCCTAGGGGGGCGGGTCAGCCCCAGCATTTT.

A note on this clone: Additional DNA sequences in this sample encode the identical CDR3. The chain is built from TRBV19 and TRBJ1-5; D call uncertain. V lost 2 bases and J lost 5, with 4 bases in between. CDR3 length equals 12 residues. Looked up from germline, CDR1 is LNHDA and CDR2 is SQIVND (reference sequence). The CDR3 DNA is TGTGCCAGTAGTATACTCGATCAGCCCCAGCATTTT. This encodes CASSILDQPQHF.

The V gene is TRBV4-3, the J gene TRBJ2-3; D remains unclear. The CDR3 loop spans 16 amino acids. CDR1 is LGHNA and CDR2 is YSLEER in the germline V gene. Trimming took off 4 bases at V and 2 bases at J, with 16 bases between the two ends. CDR3 sequence: CASSLSGFSYTDTQYF. The CDR3 DNA follows: TGCGCCAGCAGCCTAAGTGGTTTCTCCTACACAGATACGCAGTATTTT.

With respect to this clone: A much larger clone is a single base away; this may be a read error. The genes are TRBV13 and TRBJ2-7, with a tentative D call TRBD1 (5 bases). CDR3 length: 13 residues. The V gene's germline CDR1 is PRHDT and CDR2 FYEKMQ (reference sequence). Trimming shortened V by 3 bases and J by 2 bases, and 8 bases separated the two germline ends. CDR3 sequence (DNA): TGTGCCAGCAGCTTTCAGGGAACCTACGAGCAGTACTTC. This sequence encodes CASSFQGTYEQYF. Supplemented by reference TRBV13 and TRBJ2-7, the full variable domain reads AAGVIQSPRHLIKEKRETATLKCYPIPRHDTVYWYQQGPGQDPQFLISFYEKMQSDKGSIPDRFSAQQFSDYHSELNMSSLELGDSALYFCASSFQGTYEQYFGPGTRLTVT.

This rearrangement joins TRBV6-1 to TRBJ2-7; 8 bases are a match to TRBD1. In germline, CDR1 is MNHNS, CDR2 SASEGT. CDR3 length: 13 amino acids. Unmatched junction bases numbered 8, after V lost 6 bases and J lost 7 bases. The CDR3 DNA follows: TGTGCCAGCAGAGACAGGGGCCTGAAAGAGCAGTACTTC. Translated: CASRDRGLKEQYF.

The chain couples TRBV30 to TRBJ1-6, with D unresolved. Germline V gene lookup returns CDR1 GTSNPN and CDR2 SVGIG (reference sequence). V lost 4 bases, J lost 2 bases, and 9 bases lay in between. This CDR3 spans 14 amino acids. The chain's CDR3 is CAWTGLPYNSPLHF. In nucleotides, the CDR3 is TGTGCCTGGACAGGCCTCCCCTATAATTCACCCCTCCACTTT. The entire variable domain, with the rest obtained from reference TRBV30 and TRBJ1-6, is as follows: SQTIHQWPATLVQPVGSPLSLECTVEGTSNPNLYWYRQAAGRGLQLLFYSVGIGQISSEVPQNLSASRPQDRQFILSSKKLLLSDSGFYLCAWTGLPYNSPLHFGNGTRLTVT.

The CDR3 reads CASSGGPTTNEKLFF. The DNA for the CDR3 is TGTGCCAGCAGCGGGGGCCCTACAACTAATGAAAAACTGTTTTTT. The rearrangement joins TRBV5-6 to TRBJ1-4; D may be TRBD1 (6 bases). Germline V gene sequence: CDR1 SGHDT, CDR2 YYEEEE. The ends were cut back, 4 bases at V and 0 bases at J, with 10 bases in the middle. The CDR3 spans 15 residues.

V is TRBV15 and J is TRBJ1-2; TRBD1 matches at 8 bases. With 3 bases clipped from V and 7 bases from J, the junction kept 13 bases outside the gene matches. The CDR3 has 16 residues. Germline V CDR1 and CDR2: LNHNV, YYDKDF (reference sequence). CDR3 coding DNA: TGTGCCACCAGCAGGGACCCCGGTTTAACAGGGGGTGGCTACACCTTC. Amino acids: CATSRDPGLTGGGYTF.

The chain employs TRBV27 and TRBJ2-4, with 8 bases identical to TRBD1. CDR3 length equals 14 residues. Germline V lookup: CDR1 MNHEY, CDR2 SMNVEV (reference sequence). The V gene end was trimmed by 5 bases and the J gene end by 8 bases; junction bases not matched to a gene: 8. The CDR3 region has the DNA TGTGCCAGCAGTCCCCGGACAGGGAGAGACATTCAGTACTTC. This translates into CASSPRTGRDIQYF.

The V and J genes are TRBV19 and TRBJ2-5; 10 bases are a match to TRBD2. CDR1 LNHDA and CDR2 SQIVND come from the germline V gene (reference sequence). The V segment lost 5 bases and the J segment 4 bases; nucleotides outside the gene matches: 10. This CDR3 contains 16 residues. CDR3 protein: CASSPRLAGVGETQYF. CDR3 nucleotide sequence: TGTGCCAGTAGTCCGCGACTAGCGGGTGTAGGAGAGACCCAGTACTTC.

The chain is built from TRBV5-6 and TRBJ1-2; D gene unclear. Germline V gene lookup returns CDR1 SGHDT and CDR2 YYEEEE. The CDR3 is made up of 14 amino acids. Trimming removed 1 base at V and 4 bases at J, with 11 bases between. The CDR3 DNA reads TGTGCCAGCAGCTTGACGGACGGGATCTATGGCTACACCTTC. Translated, it gives CASSLTDGIYGYTF.

This chain links TRBV4-3 with TRBJ1-5, with 8 bases matching TRBD1. The germline V gene encodes CDR1 LGHNA and CDR2 YSLEER. The length of the CDR3 is 16 residues. J gave up 4 bases and V 0 bases, and 5 bases lay outside the gene matches. In DNA, the CDR3 is TGCGCCAGCAGCCAAGATATCAGGACAGGGAATCAGCCCCAGCATTTT. Protein product: CASSQDIRTGNQPQHF.

This sequence joins TRBV7-9 and TRBJ2-5; TRBD2 aligns across 12 bases. The J call may be in error: the DNA end matches TRBJ2-7 better. Germline values: CDR1 SEHNR, CDR2 FQNEAQ (reference sequence). This CDR3 is built from 15 residues. The CDR3 DNA reads TGTGCCAGCAGCTTAGGACTAGCGGGAGCCTACGAGCAGTACTTC. It codes for CASSLGLAGAYEQYF.

This clone was recorded a few times. The V call is TRBV5-1, the J call TRBJ2-3; the D call may be TRBD1 or TRBD2 (5 bases each). Germline values: CDR1 SGHRS, CDR2 YFSETQ. The CDR3 covers 16 residues. With 1 base removed from V and 2 bases from J, the gap between germline ends came to 14 bases. CDR3 sequence (DNA): TGCGCCAGCAGCTTGAGGGGAAACGGGGTCACAGATACGCAGTATTTT. This gives the protein CASSLRGNGVTDTQYF.